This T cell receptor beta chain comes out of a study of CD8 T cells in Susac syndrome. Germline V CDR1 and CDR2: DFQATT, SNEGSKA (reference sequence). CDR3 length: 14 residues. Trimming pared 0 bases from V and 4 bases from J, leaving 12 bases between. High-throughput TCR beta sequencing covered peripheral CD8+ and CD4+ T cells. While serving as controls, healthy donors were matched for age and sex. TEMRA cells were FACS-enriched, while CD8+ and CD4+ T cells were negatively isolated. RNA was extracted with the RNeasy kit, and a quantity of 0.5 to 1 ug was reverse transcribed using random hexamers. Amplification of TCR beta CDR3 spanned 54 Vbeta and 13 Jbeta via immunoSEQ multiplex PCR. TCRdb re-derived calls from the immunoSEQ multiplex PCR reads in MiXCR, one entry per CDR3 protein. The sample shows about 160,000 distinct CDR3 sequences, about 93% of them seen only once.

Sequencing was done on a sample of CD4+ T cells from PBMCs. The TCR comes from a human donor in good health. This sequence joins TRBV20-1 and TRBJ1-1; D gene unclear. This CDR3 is CSARDLPVSTEAFF. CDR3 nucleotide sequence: TGCAGTGCTAGAGACCTCCCCGTGAGCACTGAAGCTTTCTTT.